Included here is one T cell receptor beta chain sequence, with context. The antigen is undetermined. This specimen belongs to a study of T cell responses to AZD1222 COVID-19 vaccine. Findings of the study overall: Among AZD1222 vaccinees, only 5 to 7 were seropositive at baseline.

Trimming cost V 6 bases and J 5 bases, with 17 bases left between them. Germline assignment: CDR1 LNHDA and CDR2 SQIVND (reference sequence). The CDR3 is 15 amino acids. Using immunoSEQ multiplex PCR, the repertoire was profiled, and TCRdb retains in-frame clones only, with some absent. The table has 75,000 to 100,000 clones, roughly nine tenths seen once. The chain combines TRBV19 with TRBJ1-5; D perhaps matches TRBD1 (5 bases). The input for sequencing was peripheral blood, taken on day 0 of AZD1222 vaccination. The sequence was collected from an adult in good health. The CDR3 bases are TGTGCCAGTAGGCAGGGTATAGTGTCTGATCAGCCCCAGCATTTT. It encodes CASRQGIVSDQPQHF.